This T cell receptor (beta chain) is from a study of spatial heterogeneity in lung cancer. V gave up 3 bases and J gave up 1 base, with 16 bases separating them. Germline CDR1 and CDR2: DFQATT and SNEGSKA (reference sequence). CDR3 size: 16 residues. As to time point: sample taken at primary tumor resection. There are many counts of this clonotype. TCRdb ran MiXCR on the 5' RACE reads and lists one entry per CDR3 protein. The sample lists under 85,000 distinct CDR3 sequences, around 7.8% occurring once. Sample: PBMCs, taken at surgery. The chain employs TRBV20-1 and TRBJ2-1; D is perhaps TRBD2 (7 bases). The source is a male donor with early-stage non-small cell lung cancer. The CDR3: CSASGLGGESYNEQFF. CDR3 nucleotide sequence: TGCAGTGCTAGTGGCCTAGGGGGGGAATCCTACAATGAGCAGTTCTTC.